The 19 T cell receptor beta chains reported below all come from one sample, sequenced in a study of blood T cell repertoires in COVID-19. Measured with immunoSEQ multiplex PCR; TCRdb has only the in-frame clones, and not every one. The sample contains some 260,000 clones, around 86% of which appear only once. The specimen was PBMCs or T cells enriched from blood (not recorded which). The receptor source for this set is a man aged 35 to 55 who had recovered from COVID-19.

V is TRBV18 and J is TRBJ1-6; D gene uncertain. Germline CDR1 is KGHSH and CDR2 is LQKENI. V gave up 1 base and J gave up 5 bases, with 9 bases separating them. The CDR3 contains 15 residues. DNA of the CDR3: TGTGCCAGCTCACCACAGTGGGGAGATAATTCACCCCTCCACTTT. Translating gives CASSPQWGDNSPLHF.

This sequence joins TRBV28 and TRBJ1-1; a possible D gene is TRBD1 (5 bases). In germline, CDR1 is MDHEN, CDR2 SYDVKM. The CDR3 consists of 14 residues. Trimming pared 6 bases from V and 1 base from J, leaving 12 bases between. The CDR3 DNA follows: TGTGCCAGCAGACGGCAGGGCCAGAACACTGAAGCTTTCTTT. Its protein is CASRRQGQNTEAFF.

This clone was recorded only once. V gene TRBV2 combines with J gene TRBJ1-6; TRBD1 might be the D (5 bases). Germline assignment: CDR1 SNHLY and CDR2 FYNNEI. The V end was cut by 3 bases, the J end by 8 bases, with 14 bases between. The CDR3 sequence is 15 residues long. CDR3 sequence: CASSDSGREDSPLHF. As DNA, the CDR3 is TGTGCCAGCAGTGATTCGGGCAGGGAAGATTCACCCCTCCACTTT.

The chain recombines TRBV7-3 with TRBJ2-7, with 12 bases lining up with TRBD2. Germline-derived CDR1 and CDR2 are SGHTA and FQGTGA. Trimming removed 2 bases from V and 2 bases from J; junction bases left unmatched: 1. The CDR3 runs 15 residues. The CDR3 DNA reads TGTGCCAGCAGCTTAGGACTAGCGGGAACCTACGAGCAGTACTTC. This codes for CASSLGLAGTYEQYF. Looking up the rest from reference TRBV7-3 and TRBJ2-7 gives the full variable domain: GAGVSQTPSNKVTEKGKYVELRCDPISGHTALYWYRQSLGQGPEFLIYFQGTGAADDSGLPNDRFFAVRPEGSVSTLKIQRTERGDSAVYLCASSLGLAGTYEQYFGPGTRLTVT.

This clone has only a few counts. The chain employs TRBV6-1 and TRBJ1-1; D unresolved. The germline V gene encodes CDR1 MNHNS and CDR2 SASEGT. The V end was cut by 3 bases, the J end by 1 base, with 12 bases between. This CDR3 is built from 15 residues. The DNA of the CDR3 is TGTGCCAGCAGTGACCATGGGCAGGCGAACACTGAAGCTTTCTTT. It yields the protein CASSDHGQANTEAFF.

The genes are TRBV18 and TRBJ1-2; TRBD1 might be the D (6 bases). V was pared by 3 bases and J by 4 bases, with 18 bases between. Germline CDR1 is KGHSH and CDR2 is LQKENI. This CDR3 comprises 16 residues. CDR3 DNA sequence: TGTGCCAGCTCACCTCCCGAGGGGGAAGGAATCTATGGCTACACCTTC. Protein sequence: CASSPPEGEGIYGYTF. The whole variable domain, remainder taken from reference TRBV18 and TRBJ1-2, is NAGVMQNPRHLVRRRGQEARLRCSPMKGHSHVYWYRQLPEEGLKFMVYLQKENIIDESGMPKERFSAEFPKEGPSILRIQQVVRGDSAAYFCASSPPEGEGIYGYTFGSGTRLTVV.

This clone was picked up one time. The gene calls are TRBV3-1 (or the pseudogene TRBV3-2) and TRBJ1-4; D might be TRBD1 (6 bases). This CDR3 has 16 residues. Trimming left V 1 base short and J 8 bases short, with 17 bases between. The germline V gene has CDR1 LGHDT and CDR2 YNNKEL (reference sequence). The CDR3 sequence: CASSQVLQGADEKLFF. CDR3 DNA: TGTGCCAGCAGCCAAGTTCTACAGGGTGCGGACGAAAAACTGTTTTTT.

J is TRBJ2-3 and V is TRBV5-1; 13 bases fit TRBD2. Germline CDR1 reads SGHRS; CDR2 reads YFSETQ. This CDR3 has 16 residues. J was trimmed by 4 bases and V by 4 bases; bases with no gene match: 6. CDR3 sequence (DNA): TGCGCCAGCAGCCAAGGACTAGCGGGAGAATCAGATACGCAGTATTTT. Encoded protein: CASSQGLAGESDTQYF.

This chain joins TRBV14 and TRBJ2-2; 8 nucleotides line up with TRBD1. This CDR3 is built from 14 residues. From germline, CDR1 is SGHDN and CDR2 FVKESK. Trimming removed 4 bases from V and 5 bases from J; junction bases left unmatched: 3. CDR3 nucleotide sequence: TGTGCCAGCAGCCCGGACAGGGAGACCGGGGAGCTGTTTTTT. It specifies CASSPDRETGELFF.

The chain combines TRBV7-2 with TRBJ2-7, with 10 bases identical to TRBD2. The CDR3 sequence is 15 residues long. V dropped 3 bases and J dropped 3; count of bases not matched to a gene: 5. Germline-derived CDR1 and CDR2 are SGHTA and FQGNSA. The CDR3 DNA follows: TGTGCCAGCAGCTTCCAGCGGGGGGGCCGCTACGAGCAGTACTTC. Protein sequence: CASSFQRGGRYEQYF.

This sequence joins TRBV6-1 and TRBJ2-7; 11 bases are a match to TRBD2. The V gene's germline CDR1 is MNHNS and CDR2 SASEGT. This CDR3 is 17 amino acids long. V lost 3 bases and J lost 5; bases outside the gene matches: 12. Written as DNA, the CDR3 is TGTGCCAGCAGTGATCGATTAGCGGGAGGGAGTTCCCACGAGCAGTACTTC. It is translated as CASSDRLAGGSSHEQYF.

J is TRBJ1-2 and V is TRBV28; 7 bases map to TRBD1. The CDR3 totals 15 residues. V lost 2 bases to trimming and J lost 6 bases; unmatched junction nucleotides: 9. Germline-derived CDR1 and CDR2 are MDHEN and SYDVKM. The CDR3 DNA reads as TGTGCCAGCAGTTTACCCCAAGGGGGCAACAATGGCTACACCTTC. Protein product: CASSLPQGGNNGYTF.

The rearrangement uses TRBV7-8 and TRBJ1-2; tentatively, D is TRBD1 (6 bases). Trimming stripped 5 bases from V and 4 bases from J, with 11 bases between. This CDR3 comprises 13 residues. CDR1 SGHVS and CDR2 FQNEAQ come from the germline V gene. CDR3 protein: CASSRDRIYGYTF. The CDR3 DNA reads as TGTGCCAGCAGCCGCGACAGGATCTATGGCTACACCTTC.

The V gene is TRBV12-3 or TRBV12-4, the J gene TRBJ2-7; D is ambiguous. V was cut by 3 bases and J by 6 bases, with 6 bases left in between. The CDR3 is 11 residues long. CDR3 sequence: CASSFGREQYF. The CDR3 DNA is TGTGCCAGCAGTTTTGGCCGCGAGCAGTACTTC.

The rearrangement uses TRBV5-4 and TRBJ2-1; 7 nucleotides align to TRBD2. This CDR3 spans 15 amino acids. J gave up 4 bases and V 4 bases, and 8 bases lay outside the gene matches. Germline assignment: CDR1 SGHNT and CDR2 YYREEE (reference sequence). CDR3 sequence reads: CASSPRTRAYNEQFF. The CDR3 DNA is TGTGCCAGCAGCCCCCGGACTAGGGCATACAATGAGCAGTTCTTC.

The rearrangement links TRBV6-5 to TRBJ1-2; D perhaps matches TRBD1 (6 bases). V shed 6 bases and J shed 8 bases, with 16 bases lying between them. The germline V gene has CDR1 MNHEY and CDR2 SVGAGI. The CDR3 runs 13 residues. The CDR3 is CASSRSGGGGYTF. The DNA for the CDR3 is TGTGCCAGCAGCCGCTCGGGGGGCGGAGGCTACACCTTC.

This clone was observed once. The CDR3 sequence: CASSSGLRDTQYF. The CDR3 nucleotides read TGTGCCAGCAGCTCGGGACTCCGGGATACGCAGTATTTT. This chain links TRBV7-9 with TRBJ2-3; D may be TRBD2 (6 bases). Per germline, CDR1 SEHNR and CDR2 FQNEAQ (reference sequence). V gave up 4 bases and J gave up 6 bases, with 11 bases separating them. The CDR3 contains 13 residues.

The J gene is TRBJ2-2, the V gene TRBV11-1, with a tentative D call TRBD2 (5 bases). This CDR3 has 14 amino acids. The ends were cut back, 5 bases at V and 6 bases at J, with 13 bases in the middle. Germline values: CDR1 SGHAT, CDR2 FQDESV (reference sequence). Written as DNA, the CDR3 is TGTGCCAGCAGCCCTAAGCAGCGGCCCGGGGAGCTGTTTTTT. Translation: CASSPKQRPGELFF.

The chain uses TRBV28 and TRBJ2-5; TRBD1 might be the D (6 bases). V lost 10 bases and J 1 base, leaving 19 bases between the germline ends. The CDR3 is made up of 15 amino acids. The germline gives CDR1 MDHEN, CDR2 SYDVKM. CDR3 nucleotides: TGTGCCACGAATGGGGGAGCAGGGGCCCAAGAGACCCAGTACTTC. Translating it yields CATNGGAGAQETQYF.